The clone carrying this T cell receptor (beta chain) has a count of ten or more. The antigen remains unidentified. This sample's time point: patch test 2, 6 weeks after DPC sensitization. Treatment: therapeutic diphenylcyclopropenone sensitization with weekly scalp DPC. The sample comes from a study of human T cells and chemical hapten exposure. Study-level information: Each patient's scalp received weekly diphenylcyclopropenone throughout the roughly 24-week study.

This CDR3 comprises 15 residues. Study observations and caveats: Having alopecia, the donors may differ immunologically from healthy people.

It was the library that attached unique molecular identifiers to individual cDNA molecules. TCRdb used MiXCR to reprocess the RACE reads, holding one entry per CDR3 protein. The table has under 450,000 distinct CDR3 sequences, about 6% seen once. The clonotype was recovered from a woman between 18 and 29 years old with alopecia areata. Some clones in this sample may be carry-over from other donors' samples. The chain carries TRBV21-1 and TRBJ1-4. TRBV21-1 is a recognized pseudogene. The sample consisted of whole blood, taken in connection with sensitization to the hapten diphenylcyclopropenone (DPC). As DNA, the CDR3 is TGTGCCAGCAGCAAATGCGGAGAGACTAATGAAAAACTGTTTTTT. It is translated as CASSKCGETNEKLFF.